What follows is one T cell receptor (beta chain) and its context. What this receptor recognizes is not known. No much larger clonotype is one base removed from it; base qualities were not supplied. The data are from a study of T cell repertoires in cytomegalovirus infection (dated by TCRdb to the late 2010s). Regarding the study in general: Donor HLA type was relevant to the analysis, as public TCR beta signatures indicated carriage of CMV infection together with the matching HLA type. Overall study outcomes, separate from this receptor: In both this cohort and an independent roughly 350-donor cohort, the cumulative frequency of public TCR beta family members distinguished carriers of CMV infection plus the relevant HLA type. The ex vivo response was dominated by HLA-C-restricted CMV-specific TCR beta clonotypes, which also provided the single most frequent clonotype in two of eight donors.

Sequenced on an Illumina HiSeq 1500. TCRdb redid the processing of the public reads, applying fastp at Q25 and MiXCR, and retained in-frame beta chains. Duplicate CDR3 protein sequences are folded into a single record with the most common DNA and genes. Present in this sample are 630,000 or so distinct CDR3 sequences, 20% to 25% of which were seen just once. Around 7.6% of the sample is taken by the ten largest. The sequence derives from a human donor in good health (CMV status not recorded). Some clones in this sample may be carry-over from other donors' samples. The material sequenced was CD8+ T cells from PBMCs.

The nucleotide sequence reads TGTGCCAGCAGCTTATCTAGCGGCTACACCTTC. This gives the protein CASSLSSGYTF. The sequence is built from TRBV7-6 and TRBJ1-2, with the D gene call left open. Spanning cysteine to phenylalanine, the CDR3 consists of 11 amino acids. Of the read, only the CDR3 DNA is kept; its 33 bases are in frame from base 1. The germline V gene yields SGHVS for CDR1 and FNYEAQ for CDR2. V was cut back by 2 bases and J by 8 bases, leaving a gap of 6 bases between them. The CDR3, completed at both ends by the reference TRBV7-6 and TRBJ1-2 genes, gives the full variable domain GAGVSQSPRYKVTKRGQDVALRCDPISGHVSLYWYRQALGQGPEFLTYFNYEAQQDKSGLPNDRFSAERPEGSISTLTIQRTEQRDSAMYRCASSLSSGYTFGSGTRLTVV.